Following are 10 T cell receptor beta chains from one sample sequenced in a study of blood T cell repertoires in COVID-19 (TCRdb year 2020). Library generation was performed with the immunoSEQ multiplex PCR assay. As stored in TCRdb, this immuneACCESS dataset retains in-frame rearrangements with V and J assigned. A fraction of the clones does not appear; measured against another copy, unresolved V genes explain less than half of the discrepancy, and the remainder lacks a known reason. Recorded for this sample are 200,000 to 250,000 clones; around 87% of them occurred a single time. Jointly, the top ten make up around 9.6% of the sample. Sequenced input: peripheral blood. Receptors were obtained from a woman between 45 and 60 years old with COVID-19, enrolled during active disease.

The J gene is TRBJ2-1, the V gene TRBV5-6, with 9 bases identical to TRBD1. The CDR3 contains 19 residues. V lost 2 bases, J lost 7 bases, and 19 bases stayed unmatched. CDR1 is SGHDT and CDR2 is YYEEEE in the germline V gene. The DNA of the CDR3 is TGTGCCAGCAGCTTTAAGGTTTTTGACTGGGACAGGGTAAGGAATGAGCAGTTCTTC. Translating it yields CASSFKVFDWDRVRNEQFF.

The chain is built from TRBV6-2 or TRBV6-3 and TRBJ1-1, with no clear D. The V end was cut by 2 bases, the J end by 1 base, with 8 bases between. The germline gives CDR1 MNHEY, CDR2 SVGEGT. The CDR3 has 14 residues. The CDR3 spells CASSYVVRNTEAFF. Written as DNA, the CDR3 is TGTGCCAGCAGTTACGTCGTCCGGAACACTGAAGCTTTCTTT.

This clone was counted a single time. J is TRBJ1-1 and V is TRBV14; 8 nucleotides match TRBD1. Germline CDR1 SGHDN, CDR2 FVKESK. V shed 5 bases, J shed 1 base, and the junction held 3 bases outside the gene matches. The CDR3 sequence is 14 residues long. The CDR3 DNA sequence: TGTGCCAGCAGCTTCGGACAGGGGAACACTGAAGCTTTCTTT. The encoded protein is CASSFGQGNTEAFF.

The chain uses TRBV5-1 and TRBJ2-3, with TRBD2 matching over 7 bases. CDR1 is SGHRS and CDR2 is YFSETQ in the germline V gene. The junction had 1 base not matched to a gene; V was cut back by 1 base and J by 2 bases. CDR3 length: 14 residues. In nucleotides, the CDR3 is TGCGCCAGCAGCTTGCGGGGGGACACAGATACGCAGTATTTT. Its protein product is CASSLRGDTDTQYF.

This clone was seen a handful of times. The CDR3 loop is CASSYGNTEAFF. For the CDR3, the DNA is TGTGCCAGCAGTTACGGGAACACTGAAGCTTTCTTT. The chain carries TRBV12-3 or TRBV12-4 and TRBJ1-1, with D uncertain. The CDR3 has 12 amino acids. Trimming took 4 bases from V and 1 from J, leaving 4 bases between them.

The chain carries TRBV7-2 and TRBJ1-2, with TRBD1 as a possible D gene (6 bases). Germline lookup yields CDR1 SGHTA and CDR2 FQGNSA. The CDR3 is 16 residues long. V lost 5 bases, J lost 3 bases, and 19 bases lay in between. The CDR3 DNA reads as TGTGCCAGCAGCCACACCTTGGACAGAAGTTACTATGGCTACACCTTC. It is translated as CASSHTLDRSYYGYTF. The whole variable domain, remainder taken from reference TRBV7-2 and TRBJ1-2, is GAGVSQSPSNKVTEKGKDVELRCDPISGHTALYWYRQSLGQGLEFLIYFQGNSAPDKSGLPSDRFSAERTGGSVSTLTIQRTQQEDSAVYLCASSHTLDRSYYGYTFGSGTRLTVV.

The chain uses TRBV2 and TRBJ2-2; D uncertain. The V end was cut by 6 bases, the J end by 2 bases, with 13 bases between. CDR1 and CDR2 from the germline V gene are SNHLY and FYNNEI. The CDR3 spans 15 residues. CDR3 sequence (DNA): TGTGCCAGCAGGATCAACAGCCTAAACACCGGGGAGCTGTTTTTT. Translated: CASRINSLNTGELFF.

The chain employs TRBV7-9 and TRBJ1-1, with 7 bases identical to TRBD1. The CDR3 runs to 15 residues. Germline-derived CDR1 and CDR2 are SEHNR and FQNEAQ (reference sequence). V trimming: 1 base; J trimming: 0 bases; junction bases outside the gene matches: 2. In DNA, the CDR3 is TGTGCCAGCAGCTTAGACAGGGGTATGAACACTGAAGCTTTCTTT. This sequence encodes CASSLDRGMNTEAFF.

Many counts were recorded for this clone. J is TRBJ1-2 and V is TRBV6-5; the match to TRBD1 covers 7 bases. The CDR3 loop spans 15 amino acids. Trimming removed 8 bases from V and 7 bases from J; junction bases left unmatched: 16. Germline CDR1 MNHEY, CDR2 SVGAGI. The CDR3 loop reads CASYTSLDRRRGYTF. In DNA form, the CDR3 reads TGTGCCAGCTATACTTCCTTGGACAGGCGACGTGGCTACACCTTC.

This clone was picked up one time. The chain combines TRBV19 with TRBJ2-2; TRBD2 matches 7 bases. Germline trimming cut 3 bases from V and 4 bases from J; bases unmatched to any gene: 5. The germline V gene encodes CDR1 LNHDA and CDR2 SQIVND (reference sequence). The CDR3 totals 15 residues. CDR3 region: CASSMGSGVTGELFF. The DNA for the CDR3 is TGTGCCAGTAGTATGGGGAGCGGGGTCACCGGGGAGCTGTTTTTT.